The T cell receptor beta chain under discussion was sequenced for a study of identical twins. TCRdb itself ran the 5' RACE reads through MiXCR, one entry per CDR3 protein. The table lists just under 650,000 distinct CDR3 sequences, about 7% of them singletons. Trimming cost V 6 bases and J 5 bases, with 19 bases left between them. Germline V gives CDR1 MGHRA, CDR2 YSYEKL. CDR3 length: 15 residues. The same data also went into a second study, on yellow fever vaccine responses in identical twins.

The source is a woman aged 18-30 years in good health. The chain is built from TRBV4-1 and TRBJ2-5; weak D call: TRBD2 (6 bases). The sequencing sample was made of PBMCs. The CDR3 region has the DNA TGCGCCAGCAGACGACTAGTTCCCCCCCAGGAGACCCAGTACTTC. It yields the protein CASRRLVPPQETQYF.